This T cell receptor beta chain came from a study of blood T cell repertoires in COVID-19. Trimming removed 4 bases at V and 7 bases at J, with 14 bases between. Per germline, CDR1 MNHEY and CDR2 SVGAGI. The CDR3 is 15 residues long. The method was immunoSEQ multiplex PCR; TCRdb's version includes in-frame clones alone and lacks a portion of them. The table includes roughly 300,000 clones, around four fifths detected once. The sequencing sample was made of peripheral blood. The chain recombines TRBV6-5 with TRBJ1-6, with D possibly matching TRBD1 (6 bases). This clonotype was sampled from a woman aged 45-65 years with acute or convalescent COVID-19. Here the CDR3 reads CASSSGGLGNSPLHF. CDR3 nucleotides: TGTGCCAGCAGTTCCGGGGGGCTAGGGAATTCACCCCTCCACTTT.